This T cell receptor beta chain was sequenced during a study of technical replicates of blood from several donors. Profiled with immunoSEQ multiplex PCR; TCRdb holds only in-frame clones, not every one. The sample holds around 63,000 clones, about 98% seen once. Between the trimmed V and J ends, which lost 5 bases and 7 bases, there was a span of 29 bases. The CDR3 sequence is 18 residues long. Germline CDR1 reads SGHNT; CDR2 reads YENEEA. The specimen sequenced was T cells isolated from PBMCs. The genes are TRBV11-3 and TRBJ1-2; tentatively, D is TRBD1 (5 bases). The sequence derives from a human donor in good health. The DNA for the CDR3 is TGTGCCAGCAGCCTATCCTGGGGAGGGGCGTGGGCCGGAGCTGGCTACACCTTC. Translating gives CASSLSWGGAWAGAGYTF.